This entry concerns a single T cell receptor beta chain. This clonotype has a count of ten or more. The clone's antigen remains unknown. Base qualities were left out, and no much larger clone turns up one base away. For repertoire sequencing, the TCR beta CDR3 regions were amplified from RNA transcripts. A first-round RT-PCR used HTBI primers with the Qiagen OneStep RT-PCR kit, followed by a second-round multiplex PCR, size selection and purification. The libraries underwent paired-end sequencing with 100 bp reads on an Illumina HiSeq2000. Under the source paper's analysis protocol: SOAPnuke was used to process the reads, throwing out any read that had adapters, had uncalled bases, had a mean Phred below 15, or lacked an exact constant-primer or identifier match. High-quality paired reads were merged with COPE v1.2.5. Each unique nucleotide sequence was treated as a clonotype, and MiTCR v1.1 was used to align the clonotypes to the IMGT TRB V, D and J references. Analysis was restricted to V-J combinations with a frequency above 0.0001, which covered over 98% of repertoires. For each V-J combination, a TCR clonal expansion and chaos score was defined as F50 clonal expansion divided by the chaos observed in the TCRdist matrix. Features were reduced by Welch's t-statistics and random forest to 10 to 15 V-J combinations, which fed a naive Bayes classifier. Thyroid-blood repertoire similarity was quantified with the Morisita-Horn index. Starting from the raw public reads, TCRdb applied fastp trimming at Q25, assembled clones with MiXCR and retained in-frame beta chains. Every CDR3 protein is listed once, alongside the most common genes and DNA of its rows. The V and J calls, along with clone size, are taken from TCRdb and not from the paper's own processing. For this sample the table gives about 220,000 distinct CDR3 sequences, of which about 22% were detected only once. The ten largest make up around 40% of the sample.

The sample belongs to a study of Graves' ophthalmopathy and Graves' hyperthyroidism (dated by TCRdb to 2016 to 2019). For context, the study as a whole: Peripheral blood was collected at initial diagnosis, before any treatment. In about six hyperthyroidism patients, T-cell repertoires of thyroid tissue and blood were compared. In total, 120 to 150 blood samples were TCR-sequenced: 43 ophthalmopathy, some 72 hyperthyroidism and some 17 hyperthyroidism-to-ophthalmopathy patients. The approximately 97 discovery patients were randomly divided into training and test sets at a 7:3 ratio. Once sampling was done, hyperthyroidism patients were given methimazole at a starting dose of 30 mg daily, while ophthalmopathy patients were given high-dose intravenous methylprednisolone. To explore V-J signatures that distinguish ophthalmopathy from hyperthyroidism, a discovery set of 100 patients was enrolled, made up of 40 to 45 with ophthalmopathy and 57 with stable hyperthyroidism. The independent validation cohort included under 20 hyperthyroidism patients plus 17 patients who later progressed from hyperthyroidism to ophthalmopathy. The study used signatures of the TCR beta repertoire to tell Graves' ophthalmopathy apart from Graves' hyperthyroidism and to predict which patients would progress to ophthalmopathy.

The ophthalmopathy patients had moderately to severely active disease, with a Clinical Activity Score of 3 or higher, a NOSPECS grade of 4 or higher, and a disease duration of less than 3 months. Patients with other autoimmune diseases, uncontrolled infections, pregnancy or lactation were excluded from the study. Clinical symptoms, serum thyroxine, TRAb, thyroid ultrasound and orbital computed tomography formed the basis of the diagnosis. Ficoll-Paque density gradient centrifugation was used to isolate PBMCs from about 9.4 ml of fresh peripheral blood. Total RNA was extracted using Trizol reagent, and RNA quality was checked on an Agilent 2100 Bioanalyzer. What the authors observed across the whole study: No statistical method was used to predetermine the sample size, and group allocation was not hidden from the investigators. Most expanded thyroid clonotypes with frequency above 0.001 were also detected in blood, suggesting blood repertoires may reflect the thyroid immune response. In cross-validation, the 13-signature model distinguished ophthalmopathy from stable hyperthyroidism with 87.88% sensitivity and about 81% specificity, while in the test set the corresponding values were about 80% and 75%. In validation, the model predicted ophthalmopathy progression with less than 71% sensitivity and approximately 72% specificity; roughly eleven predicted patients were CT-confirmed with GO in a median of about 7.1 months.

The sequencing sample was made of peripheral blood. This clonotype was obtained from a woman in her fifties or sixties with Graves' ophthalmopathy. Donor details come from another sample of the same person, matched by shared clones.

The CDR3 in this case is CASSWGTGGGEQYF. At the DNA level, the sequence is TGTGCCAGCAGCTGGGGGACAGGGGGCGGCGAGCAGTACTTC. This sequence uses TRBV7-2 and TRBJ2-7, with 12 middle bases fitting TRBD1. Inclusive of the bounding cysteine and phenylalanine, the CDR3 is 14 residues long. The entry retains the CDR3 DNA only, 42 bases that are in frame from base 1. CDR1 and CDR2 are read off the germline V gene as SGHTA and FQGNSA. V is cut back by 4 bases and J by 6 bases, with 4 bases in the junction unmatched.